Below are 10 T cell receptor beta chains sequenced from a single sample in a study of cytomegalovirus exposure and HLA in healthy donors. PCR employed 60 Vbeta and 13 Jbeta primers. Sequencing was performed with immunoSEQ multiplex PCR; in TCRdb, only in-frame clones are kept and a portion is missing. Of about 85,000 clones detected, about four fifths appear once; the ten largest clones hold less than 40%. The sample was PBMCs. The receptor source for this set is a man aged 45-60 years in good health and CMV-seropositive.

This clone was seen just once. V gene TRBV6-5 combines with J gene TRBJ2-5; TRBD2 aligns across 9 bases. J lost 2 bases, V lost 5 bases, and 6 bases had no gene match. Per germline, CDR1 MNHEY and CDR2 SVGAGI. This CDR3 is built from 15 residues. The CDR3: CASSTSSGAQETQYF. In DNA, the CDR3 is TGTGCCAGCAGTACCTCTAGCGGGGCACAAGAGACCCAGTACTTC.

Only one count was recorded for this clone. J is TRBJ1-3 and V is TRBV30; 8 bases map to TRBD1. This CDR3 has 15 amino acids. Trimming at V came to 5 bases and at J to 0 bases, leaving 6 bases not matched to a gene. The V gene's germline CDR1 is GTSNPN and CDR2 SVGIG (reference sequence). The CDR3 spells CAWRTGTSSGNTIYF. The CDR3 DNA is TGTGCCTGGCGGACAGGGACTTCCTCTGGAAACACCATATATTTT.

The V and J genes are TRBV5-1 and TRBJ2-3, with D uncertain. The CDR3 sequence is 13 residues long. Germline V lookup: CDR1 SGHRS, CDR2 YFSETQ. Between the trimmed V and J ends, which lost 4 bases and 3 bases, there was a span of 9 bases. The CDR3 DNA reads TGCGCCAGCAGCCTTCAGCGAACAGATACGCAGTATTTT. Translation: CASSLQRTDTQYF. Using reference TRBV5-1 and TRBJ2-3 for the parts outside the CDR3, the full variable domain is KAGVTQTPRYLIKTRGQQVTLSCSPISGHRSVSWYQQTPGQGLQFLFEYFSETQRNKGNFPGRFSGRQFSNSRSEMNVSTLELGDSALYLCASSLQRTDTQYFGPGTRLTVL.

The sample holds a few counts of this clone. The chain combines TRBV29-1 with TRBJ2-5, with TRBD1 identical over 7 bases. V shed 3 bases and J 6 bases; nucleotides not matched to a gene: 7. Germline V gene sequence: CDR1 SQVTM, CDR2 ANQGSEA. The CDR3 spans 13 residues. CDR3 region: CSVERQGPKTQYF. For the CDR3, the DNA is TGCAGCGTTGAGAGACAGGGTCCTAAGACCCAGTACTTC.

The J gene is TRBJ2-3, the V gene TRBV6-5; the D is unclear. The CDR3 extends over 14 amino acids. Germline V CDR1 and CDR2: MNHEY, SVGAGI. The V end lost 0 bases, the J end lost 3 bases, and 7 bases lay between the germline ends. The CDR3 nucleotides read TGTGCCAGCAGTTACTCTTTAGCAACAGATACGCAGTATTTT. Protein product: CASSYSLATDTQYF.

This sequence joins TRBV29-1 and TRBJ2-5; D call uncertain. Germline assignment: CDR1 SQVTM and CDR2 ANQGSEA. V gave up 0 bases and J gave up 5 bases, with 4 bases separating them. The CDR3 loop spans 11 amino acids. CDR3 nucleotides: TGCAGCGTTGAAGATAGTGAGACCCAGTACTTC. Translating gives CSVEDSETQYF.

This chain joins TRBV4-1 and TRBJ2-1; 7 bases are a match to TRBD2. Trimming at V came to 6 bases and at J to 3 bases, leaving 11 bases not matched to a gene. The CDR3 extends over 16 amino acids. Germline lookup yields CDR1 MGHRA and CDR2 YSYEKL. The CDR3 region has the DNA TGCGCCAGCAGTTCCCGGCGCAGCGGGAACTACAATGAGCAGTTCTTC. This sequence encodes CASSSRRSGNYNEQFF.

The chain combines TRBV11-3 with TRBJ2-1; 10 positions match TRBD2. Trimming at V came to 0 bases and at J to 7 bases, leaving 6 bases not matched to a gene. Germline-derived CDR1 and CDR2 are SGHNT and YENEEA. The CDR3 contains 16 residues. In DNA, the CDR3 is TGTGCCAGCAGCTTAGACTCTAGCGGGAGTTGGAATGAGCAGTTCTTC. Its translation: CASSLDSSGSWNEQFF.

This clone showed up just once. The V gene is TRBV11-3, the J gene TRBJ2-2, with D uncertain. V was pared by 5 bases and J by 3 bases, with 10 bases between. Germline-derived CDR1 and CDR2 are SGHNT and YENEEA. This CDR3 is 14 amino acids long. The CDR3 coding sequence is TGTGCCAGCAGCCTGGCATCTCACACCGGGGAGCTGTTTTTT. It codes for CASSLASHTGELFF.

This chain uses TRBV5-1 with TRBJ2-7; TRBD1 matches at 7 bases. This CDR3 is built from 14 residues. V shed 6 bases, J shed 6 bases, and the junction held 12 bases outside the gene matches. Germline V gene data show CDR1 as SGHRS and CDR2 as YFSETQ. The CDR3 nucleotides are TGCGCCAGCAAGACCGGGACAGCATCAGGCGAGCAGTACTTC. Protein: CASKTGTASGEQYF.